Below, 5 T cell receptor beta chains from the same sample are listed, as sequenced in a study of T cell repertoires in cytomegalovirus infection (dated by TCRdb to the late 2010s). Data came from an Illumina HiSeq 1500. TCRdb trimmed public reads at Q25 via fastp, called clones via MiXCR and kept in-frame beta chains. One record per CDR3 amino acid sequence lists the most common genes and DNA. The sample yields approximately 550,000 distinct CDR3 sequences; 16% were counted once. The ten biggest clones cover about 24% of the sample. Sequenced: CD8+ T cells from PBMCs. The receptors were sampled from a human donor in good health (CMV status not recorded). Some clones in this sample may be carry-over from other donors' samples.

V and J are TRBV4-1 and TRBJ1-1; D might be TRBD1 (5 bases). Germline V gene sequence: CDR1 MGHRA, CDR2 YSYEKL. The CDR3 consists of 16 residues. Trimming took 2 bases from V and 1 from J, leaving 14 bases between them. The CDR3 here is CASSQLPGPPNTEAFF. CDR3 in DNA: TGCGCCAGCAGCCAATTGCCGGGACCGCCGAACACTGAAGCTTTCTTT.

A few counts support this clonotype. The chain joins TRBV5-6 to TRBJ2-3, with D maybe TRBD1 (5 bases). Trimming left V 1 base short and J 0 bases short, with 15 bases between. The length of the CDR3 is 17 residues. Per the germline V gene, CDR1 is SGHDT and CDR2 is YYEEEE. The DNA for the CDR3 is TGTGCCAGCAGCTTGAGACAGCCTTATACTAGCACAGATACGCAGTATTTT. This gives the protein CASSLRQPYTSTDTQYF.

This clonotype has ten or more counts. The CDR3 nucleotides are TGTGCCAGCAGATCGACAGGGTTGAGATTTGGCAATCAGCCCCAGCATTTT. As protein: CASRSTGLRFGNQPQHF. V is TRBV7-8 and J is TRBJ1-5; TRBD1 matches 7 bases. Germline assignment: CDR1 SGHVS and CDR2 FQNEAQ. This CDR3 comprises 17 residues. The V segment lost 6 bases and the J segment 2 bases; nucleotides outside the gene matches: 13.

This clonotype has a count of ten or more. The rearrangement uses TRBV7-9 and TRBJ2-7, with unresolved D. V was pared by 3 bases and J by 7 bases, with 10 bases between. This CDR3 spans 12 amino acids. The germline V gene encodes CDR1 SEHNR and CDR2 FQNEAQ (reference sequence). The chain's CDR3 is CASSLDPLEQYF. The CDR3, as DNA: TGTGCCAGCAGCTTGGACCCGTTGGAGCAGTACTTC.

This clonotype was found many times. CDR3: CASSLGGGHTDTQYF. For the CDR3, the DNA is TGTGCCAGCAGCTTAGGAGGGGGGCACACAGATACGCAGTATTTT. V gene TRBV11-2 combines with J gene TRBJ2-3; D may be TRBD1 or TRBD2 (6 bases each). CDR1 and CDR2 (germline): SGHAT, FQNNGV. Trimming shortened V by 1 base and J by 2 bases, and 10 bases separated the two germline ends. CDR3 length: 15 amino acids.